Shown below are 3 T cell receptor beta chains from a single sample sequenced in a study of blood T cell repertoires in COVID-19 (dated by TCRdb to the early 2020s). Libraries were made using the immunoSEQ multiplex PCR assay. TCRdb mirrors the immuneACCESS table, restricted to in-frame sequences. Some clones are absent from its copies; in checked studies, under half trace to an unresolved V gene, and the reason for the others is unknown. This sample comprises tens of thousands of clones, less than 90% of them detected only once. More than 15% of the sample is held by the ten biggest clonotypes. The specimen sequenced was peripheral blood. Source of these receptors: a man in his fifties or sixties with COVID-19, enrolled during active disease.

The genes are TRBV7-7 and TRBJ2-5; D is undetermined. Per germline, CDR1 SSHAT and CDR2 FNYEAQ (reference sequence). V lost 5 bases and J 5 bases, leaving 9 bases between the germline ends. This CDR3 region has 12 residues. The chain's CDR3 is CASSQVGETQYF. CDR3 sequence (DNA): TGTGCCAGCAGCCAAGTGGGCGAGACCCAGTACTTC.

This clone was picked up a small number of times. The chain joins TRBV5-1 to TRBJ2-1; 13 nucleotides match TRBD2. Germline CDR1 is SGHRS and CDR2 is YFSETQ. Losses at the gene ends were 4 bases for V and 6 bases for J; bases not matched to a gene: 4. CDR3 length: 15 amino acids. The CDR3 coding sequence is TGCGCCAGCAGCCTCACTAGCGGGGGGGCCAATGAGCAGTTCTTC. As protein: CASSLTSGGANEQFF.

The V and J genes are TRBV7-9 and TRBJ2-3; D not resolved. V shed 1 base and J shed 3 bases, with 8 bases lying between them. Germline loops: CDR1 SEHNR, CDR2 FQNEAQ (reference sequence). CDR3 length equals 14 residues. Here the CDR3 reads CASSLVTVTDTQYF. CDR3 DNA: TGTGCCAGCAGCTTAGTCACGGTGACAGATACGCAGTATTTT. Based on the CDR3 plus reference TRBV7-9 and TRBJ2-3, the full variable domain is DTGVSQNPRHKITKRGQNVTFRCDPISEHNRLYWYRQTLGQGPEFLTYFQNEAQLEKSRLLSDRFSAERPKGSFSTLEIQRTEQGDSAMYLCASSLVTVTDTQYFGPGTRLTVL.